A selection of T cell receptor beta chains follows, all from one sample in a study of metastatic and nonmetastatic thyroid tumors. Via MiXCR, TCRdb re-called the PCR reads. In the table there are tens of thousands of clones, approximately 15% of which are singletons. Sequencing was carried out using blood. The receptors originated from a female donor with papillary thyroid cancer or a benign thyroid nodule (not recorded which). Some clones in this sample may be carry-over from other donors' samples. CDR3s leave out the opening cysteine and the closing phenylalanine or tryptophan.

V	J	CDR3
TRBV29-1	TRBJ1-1	SVNTGADTEAF
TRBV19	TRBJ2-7	ASSRAGHYEQY
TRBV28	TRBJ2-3	ASKGREGLTDTQY
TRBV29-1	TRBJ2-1	SVEGDLEQF
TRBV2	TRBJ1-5	ASSAIPEGQPQH
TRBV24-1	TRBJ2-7	ATSDRTGKSEQY
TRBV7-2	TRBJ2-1	ASSLTGDRYNEQF
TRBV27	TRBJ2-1	ASSSISGSNEQF
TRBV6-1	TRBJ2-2	ASSSGETGELF
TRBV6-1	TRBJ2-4	ASRAPEGVLAKNIQY
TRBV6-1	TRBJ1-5	ASRSLDRGSNQPQH